Listed here is a single T cell receptor (beta chain). What it recognizes is unknown. The CDR3 is 12 residues long. With 7 bases removed from V and 13 bases from J, the gap between germline ends came to 15 bases. The germline gives CDR1 SGHTS, CDR2 YDEGEE. This sample was included in a study of regulatory T cells in long-lasting Graves disease. The time point is: newly diagnosed GD, antithyroid drugs for less than 3 months. From RNA extracted from PBMCs, the TCR library was made. Arm-PCR with iRepertoire HTBI primers amplified the CDR3 regions for these TCR beta libraries. TCRdb redid the calling of the multiplex PCR reads with MiXCR, one entry per CDR3 protein. The sample includes approximately 400,000 distinct CDR3 sequences, under 15% of them seen just once. Study-wide points: Thyroid tissue was not sampled; only peripheral blood was. With persistent disease, TRBV28, TRBJ1-2 and TRBJ2-5 were the favored segments. Whereas new patients shared 966 public clonotypes, persistent patients shared more, at approximately 2,700.

These data were also filed under a second study, of T cells in Graves' hyperthyroidism and ophthalmopathy. This second study notes: The HTBI primer set was used in a first-round RT-PCR of the TCR CDR3.

This clonotype was obtained from a woman in her 30s with Graves disease. The chain couples TRBV5-8 to TRBJ1-6; D not resolved. Sequences were derived from peripheral blood mononuclear cells (PBMCs), sampled at new diagnosis, from a patient treated with antithyroid drugs. CDR3 nucleotide sequence: TGTGCCAGCGCCCCCCCCGGGAGTCCCCTCCACTTT. Protein sequence: CASAPPGSPLHF.